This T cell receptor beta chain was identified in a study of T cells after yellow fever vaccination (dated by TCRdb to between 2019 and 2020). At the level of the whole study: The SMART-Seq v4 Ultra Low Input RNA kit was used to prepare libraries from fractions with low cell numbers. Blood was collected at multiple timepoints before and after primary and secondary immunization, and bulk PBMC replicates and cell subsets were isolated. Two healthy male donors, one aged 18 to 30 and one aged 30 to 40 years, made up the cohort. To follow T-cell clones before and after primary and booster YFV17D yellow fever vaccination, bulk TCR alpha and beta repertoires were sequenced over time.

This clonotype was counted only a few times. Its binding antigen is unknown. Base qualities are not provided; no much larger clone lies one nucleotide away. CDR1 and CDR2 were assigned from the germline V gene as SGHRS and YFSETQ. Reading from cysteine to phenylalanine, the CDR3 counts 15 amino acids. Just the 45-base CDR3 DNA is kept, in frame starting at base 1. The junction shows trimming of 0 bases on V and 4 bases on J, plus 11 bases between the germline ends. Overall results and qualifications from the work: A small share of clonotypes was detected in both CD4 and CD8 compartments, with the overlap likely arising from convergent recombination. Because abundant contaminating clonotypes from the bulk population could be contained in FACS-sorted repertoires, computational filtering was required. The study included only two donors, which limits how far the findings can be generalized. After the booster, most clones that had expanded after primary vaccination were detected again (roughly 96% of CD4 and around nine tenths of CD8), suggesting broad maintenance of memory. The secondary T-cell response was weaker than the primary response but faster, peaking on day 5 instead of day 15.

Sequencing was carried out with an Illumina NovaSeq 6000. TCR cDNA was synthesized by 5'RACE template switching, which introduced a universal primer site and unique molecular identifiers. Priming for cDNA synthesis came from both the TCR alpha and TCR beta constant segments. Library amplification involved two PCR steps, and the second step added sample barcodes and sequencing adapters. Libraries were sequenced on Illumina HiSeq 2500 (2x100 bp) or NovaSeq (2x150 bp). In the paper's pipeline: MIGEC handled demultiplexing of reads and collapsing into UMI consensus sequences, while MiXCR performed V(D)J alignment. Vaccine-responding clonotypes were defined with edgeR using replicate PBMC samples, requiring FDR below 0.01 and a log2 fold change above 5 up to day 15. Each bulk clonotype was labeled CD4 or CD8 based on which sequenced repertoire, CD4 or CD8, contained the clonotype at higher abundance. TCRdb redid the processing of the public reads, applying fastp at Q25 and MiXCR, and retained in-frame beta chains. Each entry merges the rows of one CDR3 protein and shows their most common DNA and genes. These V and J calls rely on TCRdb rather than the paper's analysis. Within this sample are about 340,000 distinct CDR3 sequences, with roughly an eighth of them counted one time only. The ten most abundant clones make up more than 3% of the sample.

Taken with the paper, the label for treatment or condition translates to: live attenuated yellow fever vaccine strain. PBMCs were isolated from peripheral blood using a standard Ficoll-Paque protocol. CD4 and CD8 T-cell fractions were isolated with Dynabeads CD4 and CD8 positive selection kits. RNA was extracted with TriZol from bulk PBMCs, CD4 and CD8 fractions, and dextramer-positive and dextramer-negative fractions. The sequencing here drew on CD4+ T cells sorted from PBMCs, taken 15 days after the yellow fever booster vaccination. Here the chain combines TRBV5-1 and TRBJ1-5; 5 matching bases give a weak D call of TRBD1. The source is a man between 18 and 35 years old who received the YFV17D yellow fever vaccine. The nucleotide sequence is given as TGCGCCAGCAGCTTGGAGGGAGGGGTGAATCAGCCCCAGCATTTT. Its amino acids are CASSLEGGVNQPQHF.